The T cell receptor beta chain under discussion was sequenced for a study of T cells in Graves' hyperthyroidism and ophthalmopathy. The CDR3 sequence is 14 residues long. Germline V CDR1 and CDR2: SNHLY, FYNNEI. V gave up 7 bases and J gave up 1 base, with 13 bases separating them. Ten or more counts support this clonotype. Its antigen is unknown. Findings and caveats of the study: The blood repertoire included most of the expanded thyroid clonotypes above 0.001.

TCR beta CDR3 region amplification was performed from RNA transcripts. The HTBI primer set drove a first-round RT-PCR of the TCR CDR3. Using its own MiXCR run on the multiplex PCR reads, TCRdb lists one record per CDR3 protein. In the table there are hundreds of thousands of distinct CDR3 sequences, around 20% of which are singletons. Patients were excluded for uncontrolled infection, other autoimmune disease, pregnancy or lactation. This TCR was recovered from a woman aged 45-59 years with Graves' hyperthyroidism that later progressed to Graves' ophthalmopathy. V gene TRBV2 combines with J gene TRBJ2-5; D may be TRBD1 (5 bases). Sequenced: blood. In nucleotides, the CDR3 is TGTGCCAGCACCCCTAACAGGCCCCAAGAGACCCAGTACTTC. This gives the protein CASTPNRPQETQYF. Variable domain in full (rest from reference TRBV2 and TRBJ2-5): EPEVTQTPSHQVTQMGQEVILRCVPISNHLYFYWYRQILGQKVEFLVSFYNNEISEKSEIFDDQFSVERPDGSNFTLKIRSTKLEDSAMYFCASTPNRPQETQYFGPGTRLLVL.